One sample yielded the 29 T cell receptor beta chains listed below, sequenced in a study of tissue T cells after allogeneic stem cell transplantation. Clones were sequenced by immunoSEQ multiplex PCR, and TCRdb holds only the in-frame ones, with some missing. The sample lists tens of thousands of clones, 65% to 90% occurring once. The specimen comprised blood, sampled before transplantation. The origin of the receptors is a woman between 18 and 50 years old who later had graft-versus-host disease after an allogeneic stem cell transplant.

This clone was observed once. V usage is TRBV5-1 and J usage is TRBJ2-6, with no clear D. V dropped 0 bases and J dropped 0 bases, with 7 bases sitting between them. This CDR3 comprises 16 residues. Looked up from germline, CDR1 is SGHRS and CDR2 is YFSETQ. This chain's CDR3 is CASSLGPHSGANVLTF. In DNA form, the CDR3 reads TGCGCCAGCAGCTTGGGACCTCACTCTGGGGCCAACGTCCTGACTTTC.

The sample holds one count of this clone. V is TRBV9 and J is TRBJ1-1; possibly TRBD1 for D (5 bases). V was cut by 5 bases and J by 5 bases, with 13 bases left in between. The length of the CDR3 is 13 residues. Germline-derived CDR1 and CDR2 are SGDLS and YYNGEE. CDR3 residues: CASSGGLETEAFF. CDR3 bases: TGTGCCAGCAGTGGGGGACTGGAAACTGAAGCTTTCTTT.

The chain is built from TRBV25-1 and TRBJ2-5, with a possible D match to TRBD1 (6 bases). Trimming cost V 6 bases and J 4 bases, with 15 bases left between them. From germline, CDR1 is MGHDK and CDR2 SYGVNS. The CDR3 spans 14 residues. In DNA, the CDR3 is TGTGCCAGCAGCGAGGGGGAGTATCGAGAGACCCAGTACTTC. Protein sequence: CASSEGEYRETQYF.

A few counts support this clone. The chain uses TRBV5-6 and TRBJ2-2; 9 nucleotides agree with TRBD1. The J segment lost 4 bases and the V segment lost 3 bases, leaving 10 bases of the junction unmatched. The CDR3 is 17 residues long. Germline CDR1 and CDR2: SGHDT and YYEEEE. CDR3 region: CASSSSPGQGLTGELFF. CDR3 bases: TGTGCCAGCAGCTCATCCCCGGGACAGGGACTCACCGGGGAGCTGTTTTTT.

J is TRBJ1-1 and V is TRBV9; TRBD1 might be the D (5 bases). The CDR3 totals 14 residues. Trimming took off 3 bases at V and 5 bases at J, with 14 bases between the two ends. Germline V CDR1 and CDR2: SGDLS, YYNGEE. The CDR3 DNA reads TGTGCCAGCAGCGGGGGTTTTAGGGGTACTGAAGCTTTCTTT. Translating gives CASSGGFRGTEAFF.

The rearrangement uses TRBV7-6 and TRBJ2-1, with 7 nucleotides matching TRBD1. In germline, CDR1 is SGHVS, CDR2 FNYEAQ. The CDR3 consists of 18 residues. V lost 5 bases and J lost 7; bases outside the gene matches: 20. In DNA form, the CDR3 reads TGTGCCAGCAGCCTAGGACCCGTTGGGACAGAGGTTAGGAATGAGCAGTTCTTC. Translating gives CASSLGPVGTEVRNEQFF.

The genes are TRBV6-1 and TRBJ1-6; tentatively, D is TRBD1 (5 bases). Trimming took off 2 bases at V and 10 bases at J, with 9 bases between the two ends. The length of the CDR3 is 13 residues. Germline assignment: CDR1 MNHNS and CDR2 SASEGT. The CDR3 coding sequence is TGTGCCAGCAGTGAACAGGGTCACTCACCCCTCCACTTT. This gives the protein CASSEQGHSPLHF.

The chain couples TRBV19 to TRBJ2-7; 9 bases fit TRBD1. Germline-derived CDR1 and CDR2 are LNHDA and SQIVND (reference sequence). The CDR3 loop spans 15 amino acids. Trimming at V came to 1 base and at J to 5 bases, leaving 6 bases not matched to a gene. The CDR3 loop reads CASSIAGQGSHEQYF. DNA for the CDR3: TGTGCCAGTAGTATAGCGGGACAGGGTTCACACGAGCAGTACTTC.

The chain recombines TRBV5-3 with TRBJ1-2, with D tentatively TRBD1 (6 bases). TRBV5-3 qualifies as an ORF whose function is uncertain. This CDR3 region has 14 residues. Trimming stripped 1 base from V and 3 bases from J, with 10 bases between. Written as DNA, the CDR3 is TGTGCCAGAAGCTTGCGGGGGGCGGACTATGGCTACACCTTC. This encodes CARSLRGADYGYTF.

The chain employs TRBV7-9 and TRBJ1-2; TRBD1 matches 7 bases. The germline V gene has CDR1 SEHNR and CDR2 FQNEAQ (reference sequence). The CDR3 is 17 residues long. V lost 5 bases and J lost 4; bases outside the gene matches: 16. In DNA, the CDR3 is TGTGCCAGCAGCCCAGAAGGGACAGCCCGATCCACCTATGGCTACACCTTC. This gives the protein CASSPEGTARSTYGYTF.

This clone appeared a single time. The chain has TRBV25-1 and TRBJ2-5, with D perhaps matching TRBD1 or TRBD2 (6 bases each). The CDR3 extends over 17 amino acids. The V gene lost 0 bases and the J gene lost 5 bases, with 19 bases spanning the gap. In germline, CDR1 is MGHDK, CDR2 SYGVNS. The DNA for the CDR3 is TGTGCCAGCAGTGAATATCGCACCAACCCGGGGGCCGAGACCCAGTACTTC. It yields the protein CASSEYRTNPGAETQYF.

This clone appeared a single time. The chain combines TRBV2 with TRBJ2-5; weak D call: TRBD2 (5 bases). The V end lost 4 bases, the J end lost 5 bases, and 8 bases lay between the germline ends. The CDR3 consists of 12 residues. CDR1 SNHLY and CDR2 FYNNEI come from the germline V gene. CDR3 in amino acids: CASSASTETQYF. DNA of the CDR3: TGTGCCAGCAGTGCTAGCACGGAGACCCAGTACTTC.

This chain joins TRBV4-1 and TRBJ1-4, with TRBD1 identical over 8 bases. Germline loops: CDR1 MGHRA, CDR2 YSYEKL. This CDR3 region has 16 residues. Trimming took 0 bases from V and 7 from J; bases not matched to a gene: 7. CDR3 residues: CASSQDAGGSGEKLFF. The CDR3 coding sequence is TGCGCCAGCAGCCAAGACGCAGGGGGCTCGGGTGAAAAACTGTTTTTT.

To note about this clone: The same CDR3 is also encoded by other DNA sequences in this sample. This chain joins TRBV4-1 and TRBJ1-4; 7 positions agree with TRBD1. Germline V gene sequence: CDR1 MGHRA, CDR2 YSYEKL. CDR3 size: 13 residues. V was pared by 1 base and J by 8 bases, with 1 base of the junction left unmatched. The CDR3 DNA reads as TGCGCCAGCAGCCAAGTGACAGGGGAAAAACTGTTTTTT. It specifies CASSQVTGEKLFF.

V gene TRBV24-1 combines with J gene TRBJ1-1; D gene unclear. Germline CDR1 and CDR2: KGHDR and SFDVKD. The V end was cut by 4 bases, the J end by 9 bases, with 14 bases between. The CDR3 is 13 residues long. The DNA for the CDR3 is TGTGCCACCAGTGACCCGGACGCCGATAAAGCTTTCTTT. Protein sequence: CATSDPDADKAFF.

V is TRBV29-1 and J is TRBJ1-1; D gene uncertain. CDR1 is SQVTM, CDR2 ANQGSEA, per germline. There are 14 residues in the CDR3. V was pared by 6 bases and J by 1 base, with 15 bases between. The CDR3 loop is CSVALSEANTEAFF. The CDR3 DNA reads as TGCAGCGTCGCCTTATCGGAAGCGAACACTGAAGCTTTCTTT.

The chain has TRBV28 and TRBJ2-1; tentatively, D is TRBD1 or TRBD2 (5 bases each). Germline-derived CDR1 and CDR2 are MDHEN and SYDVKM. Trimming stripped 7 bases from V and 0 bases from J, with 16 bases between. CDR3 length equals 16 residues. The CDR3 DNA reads TGTGCCAGCACCGGGTTTCGGGGCTACTCCTACAATGAGCAGTTCTTC. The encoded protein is CASTGFRGYSYNEQFF.

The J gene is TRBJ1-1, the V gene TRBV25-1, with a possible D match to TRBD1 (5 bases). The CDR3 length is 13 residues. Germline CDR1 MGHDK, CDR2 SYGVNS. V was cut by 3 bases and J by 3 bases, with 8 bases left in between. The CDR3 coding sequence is TGTGCCAGCAGTGACGGGGGGTACACTGAAGCTTTCTTT. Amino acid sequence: CASSDGGYTEAFF.

CDR3 sequence: CASSLAPGSYGYTF. The CDR3 DNA follows: TGTGCCAGCAGCTTGGCCCCAGGCTCCTATGGCTACACCTTC. The chain combines TRBV5-8 with TRBJ1-2; the D is unclear. The V and J ends lost 0 bases and 4 bases respectively, with 10 bases between them. The CDR3 covers 14 residues. Germline V gene sequence: CDR1 SGHTS, CDR2 YDEGEE.

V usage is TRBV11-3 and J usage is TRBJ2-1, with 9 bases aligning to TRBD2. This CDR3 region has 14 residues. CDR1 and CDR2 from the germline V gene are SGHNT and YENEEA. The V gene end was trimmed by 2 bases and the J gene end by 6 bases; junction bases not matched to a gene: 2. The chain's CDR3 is CASSLSGGINEQFF. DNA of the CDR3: TGTGCCAGCAGCTTAAGCGGGGGGATCAATGAGCAGTTCTTC.

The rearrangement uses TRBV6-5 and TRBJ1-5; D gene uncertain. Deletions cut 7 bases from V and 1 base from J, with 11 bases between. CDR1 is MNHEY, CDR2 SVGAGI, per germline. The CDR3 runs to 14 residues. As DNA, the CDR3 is TGTGCCAGCATGGACCTAACGAGCAATCAGCCCCAGCATTTT. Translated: CASMDLTSNQPQHF.

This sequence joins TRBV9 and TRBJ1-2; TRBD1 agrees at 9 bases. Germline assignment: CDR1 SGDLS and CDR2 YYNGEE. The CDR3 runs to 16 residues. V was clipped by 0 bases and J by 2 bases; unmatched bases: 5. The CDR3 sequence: CASSVAWDRENYGYTF. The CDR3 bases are TGTGCCAGCAGCGTAGCTTGGGACAGGGAGAACTATGGCTACACCTTC.

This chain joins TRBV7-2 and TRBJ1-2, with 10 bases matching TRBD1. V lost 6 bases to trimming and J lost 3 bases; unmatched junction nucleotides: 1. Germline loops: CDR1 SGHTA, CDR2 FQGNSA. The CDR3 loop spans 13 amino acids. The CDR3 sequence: CASRGQGDYGYTF. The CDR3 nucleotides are TGTGCCAGCAGAGGACAGGGGGACTATGGCTACACCTTC.

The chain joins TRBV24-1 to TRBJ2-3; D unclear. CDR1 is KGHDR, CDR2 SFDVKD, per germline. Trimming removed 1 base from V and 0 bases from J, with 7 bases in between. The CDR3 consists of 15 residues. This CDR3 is CATSDFDRSTDTQYF. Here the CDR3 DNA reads TGTGCCACCAGTGATTTCGACCGTAGCACAGATACGCAGTATTTT.

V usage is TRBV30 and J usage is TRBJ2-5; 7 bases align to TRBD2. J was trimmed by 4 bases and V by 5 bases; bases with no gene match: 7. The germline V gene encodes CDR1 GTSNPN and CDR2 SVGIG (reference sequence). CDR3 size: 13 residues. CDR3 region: CAWGRGLIETQYF. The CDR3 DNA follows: TGTGCCTGGGGTCGGGGACTAATAGAGACCCAGTACTTC.

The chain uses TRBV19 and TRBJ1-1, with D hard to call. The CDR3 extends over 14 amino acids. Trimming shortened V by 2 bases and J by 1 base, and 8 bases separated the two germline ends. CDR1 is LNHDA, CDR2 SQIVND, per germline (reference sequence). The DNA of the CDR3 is TGTGCCAGTAGTATATTGGTGGGGAACACTGAAGCTTTCTTT. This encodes CASSILVGNTEAFF.

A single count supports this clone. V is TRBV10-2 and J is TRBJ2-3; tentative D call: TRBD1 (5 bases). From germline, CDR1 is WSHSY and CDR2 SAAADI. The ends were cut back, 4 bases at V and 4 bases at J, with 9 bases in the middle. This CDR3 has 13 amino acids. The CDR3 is CASSGQGSDTQYF. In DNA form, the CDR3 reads TGCGCCAGCAGTGGTCAGGGCTCAGATACGCAGTATTTT.

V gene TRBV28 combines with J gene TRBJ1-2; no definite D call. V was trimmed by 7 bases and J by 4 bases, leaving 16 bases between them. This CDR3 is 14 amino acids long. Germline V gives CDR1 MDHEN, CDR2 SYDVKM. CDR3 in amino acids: CASTLDKLGYGYTF. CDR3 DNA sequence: TGTGCCAGCACCCTCGATAAGCTGGGCTATGGCTACACCTTC.

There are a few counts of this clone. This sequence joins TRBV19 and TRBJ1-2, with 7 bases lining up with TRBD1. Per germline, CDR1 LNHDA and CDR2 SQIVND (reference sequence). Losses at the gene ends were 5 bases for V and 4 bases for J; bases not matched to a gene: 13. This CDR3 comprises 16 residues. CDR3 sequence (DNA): TGTGCCAGTAGTCTAGTGACAGGGCAAAGTTTCTATGGCTACACCTTC. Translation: CASSLVTGQSFYGYTF.